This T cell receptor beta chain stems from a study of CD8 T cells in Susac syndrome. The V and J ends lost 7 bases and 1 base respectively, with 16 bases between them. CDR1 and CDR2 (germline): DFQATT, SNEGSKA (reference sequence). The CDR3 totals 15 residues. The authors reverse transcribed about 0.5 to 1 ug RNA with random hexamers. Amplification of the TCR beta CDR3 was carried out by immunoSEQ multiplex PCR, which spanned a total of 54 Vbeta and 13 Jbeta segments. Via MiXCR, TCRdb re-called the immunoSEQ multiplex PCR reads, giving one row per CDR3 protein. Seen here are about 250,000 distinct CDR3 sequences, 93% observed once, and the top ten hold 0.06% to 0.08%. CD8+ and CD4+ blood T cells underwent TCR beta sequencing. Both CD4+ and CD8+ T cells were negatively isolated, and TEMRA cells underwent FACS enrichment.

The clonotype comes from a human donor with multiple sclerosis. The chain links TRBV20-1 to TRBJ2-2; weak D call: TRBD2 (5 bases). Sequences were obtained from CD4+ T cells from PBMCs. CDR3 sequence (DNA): TGCAGTGTCAGAGGGAAGCGCGGGAACACCGGGGAGCTGTTTTTT. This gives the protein CSVRGKRGNTGELFF.